The clone carrying this T cell receptor beta chain was picked up many times. The record originates from a study of T cells in Graves' hyperthyroidism and ophthalmopathy. Enrolled ophthalmopathy patients presented with a Clinical Activity Score of at least 3, a NOSPECS grade of at least 4, and disease duration under 3 months. The CDR3 covers 13 residues. The ends lost 4 bases at V and 11 bases at J; junction bases unmatched: 6. CDR1 is KGHDR and CDR2 is SFDVKD in the germline V gene. Researchers took RNA transcripts and amplified the TCR beta CDR3 regions from them. The TCR CDR3 was amplified in a first-round RT-PCR using the HTBI primer set. MiXCR was run by TCRdb on the multiplex PCR reads, yielding one entry per CDR3 protein. The profile shows almost 250,000 distinct CDR3 sequences, around 25% of them singletons.

This chain uses TRBV24-1 with TRBJ2-7; TRBD2 matches 11 bases. Material: blood. This receptor was obtained from a woman aged 40 to 50 with Graves' ophthalmopathy. Here the CDR3 reads CATSDHSLAGEYF. The CDR3 region has the DNA TGTGCCACCAGTGACCACTCACTAGCGGGGGAGTACTTC.